The next 11 T cell receptor beta chains were all read from a single sample in a study of siplizumab effects on memory and regulatory T cells. The method was immunoSEQ multiplex PCR; TCRdb's version includes in-frame clones alone and lacks a portion of them. This table holds more than 85,000 clones, 94% found once. Sequenced: Tregs sorted from blood. These receptors all come from a human donor in good health.

The chain has TRBV21-1 and TRBJ1-4. TRBV21-1 is an annotated pseudogene. This CDR3 has 14 amino acids. CDR3 in amino acids: CASSPGGINEKLFF. The CDR3 nucleotides read TGTGCCTCTTCCCCTGGGGGAATCAATGAAAAACTGTTTTTT.

The gene calls are TRBV5-1 and TRBJ1-1; no clear D gene. V was trimmed by 0 bases and J by 4 bases, leaving 7 bases between them. The germline V gene encodes CDR1 SGHRS and CDR2 YFSETQ. The CDR3 has 13 amino acids. This CDR3 is CASSLGLGTEAFF. Here the CDR3 DNA reads TGCGCCAGCAGCTTGGGGTTGGGCACTGAAGCTTTCTTT.

The chain recombines TRBV6-5 with TRBJ1-2, with 7 bases that match TRBD1. Trimming at V came to 4 bases and at J to 7 bases, leaving 15 bases not matched to a gene. The CDR3 sequence is 16 residues long. The germline V gene has CDR1 MNHEY and CDR2 SVGAGI. Here the CDR3 DNA reads TGTGCCAGCAGTTTCCGGGACAGAGGGACGAGGGGTGGCTACACCTTC. Its protein product is CASSFRDRGTRGGYTF.

V and J are TRBV18 and TRBJ2-7; D is possibly TRBD1 (5 bases). Trimming left V 4 bases short and J 3 bases short, with 10 bases between. Germline V lookup: CDR1 KGHSH, CDR2 LQKENI. This CDR3 has 13 residues. The CDR3 protein is CASSRQSLYEQYF. In DNA, the CDR3 is TGTGCCAGCTCACGACAGTCACTCTACGAGCAGTACTTC. Full variable domain (remainder filled in from reference TRBV18 and TRBJ2-7): NAGVMQNPRHLVRRRGQEARLRCSPMKGHSHVYWYRQLPEEGLKFMVYLQKENIIDESGMPKERFSAEFPKEGPSILRIQQVVRGDSAAYFCASSRQSLYEQYFGPGTRLTVT.

The chain has TRBV7-3 and TRBJ2-1; no clear D gene. CDR3 length equals 12 residues. Germline assignment: CDR1 SGHTA and CDR2 FQGTGA. V lost 5 bases, J lost 7 bases, and 9 bases lay in between. CDR3 nucleotides: TGTGCCAGCAGCCTAGATTTTAATGAGCAGTTCTTC. Protein: CASSLDFNEQFF. The full variable domain, rest sourced from reference TRBV7-3 and TRBJ2-1, is GAGVSQTPSNKVTEKGKYVELRCDPISGHTALYWYRQSLGQGPEFLIYFQGTGAADDSGLPNDRFFAVRPEGSVSTLKIQRTERGDSAVYLCASSLDFNEQFFGPGTRLTVL.

This chain connects TRBV7-8 to TRBJ1-5; D is possibly TRBD1 (5 bases). Germline CDR1 SGHVS, CDR2 FQNEAQ. Trimming took 2 bases from V and 7 from J, leaving 9 bases between them. The CDR3 loop spans 13 amino acids. The CDR3 DNA sequence: TGTGCCAGCAGCTTATACCAGGGCCAGCCCCAGCATTTT. Encoded protein: CASSLYQGQPQHF.

This chain uses TRBV7-3 with TRBJ2-1; D remains unclear. From germline, CDR1 is SGHTA and CDR2 FQGTGA. The CDR3 spans 12 residues. Trimming removed 5 bases at V and 7 bases at J, with 9 bases between. This chain's CDR3 is CASSRVANEQFF. The CDR3 DNA reads TGTGCCAGCAGCAGAGTAGCAAATGAGCAGTTCTTC.

The gene calls are TRBV10-3 and TRBJ2-3, with TRBD2 as a possible D gene (6 bases). The V and J ends lost 2 bases and 1 base respectively, with 7 bases between them. The CDR3 has 14 residues. Germline CDR1 reads ENHRY; CDR2 reads SYGVKD. This CDR3 is CAISEASGTDTQYF. CDR3 in DNA: TGTGCCATCAGTGAGGCTAGCGGCACAGATACGCAGTATTTT.

The chain has TRBV4-1 and TRBJ2-1; D unresolved. The CDR3 has 13 residues. Between the trimmed V and J ends, which lost 0 bases and 12 bases, there was a span of 12 bases. CDR1 and CDR2 (germline): MGHRA, YSYEKL. The CDR3 sequence is CASSQDSVLGQFF. The CDR3 DNA reads TGCGCCAGCAGCCAAGATTCCGTCCTCGGGCAGTTCTTC.

The chain carries TRBV2 and TRBJ1-5, with a tentative D call TRBD1 (5 bases). Looked up from germline, CDR1 is SNHLY and CDR2 is FYNNEI. Trimming took off 6 bases at V and 7 bases at J, with 16 bases between the two ends. The CDR3 contains 14 residues. The CDR3 DNA reads TGTGCCAGCAGGGCAGGGCGCGAAGGGCAGCCCCAGCATTTT. Its protein product is CASRAGREGQPQHF.

The chain recombines TRBV10-3 with TRBJ2-5; D unresolved. Germline CDR1 is ENHRY and CDR2 is SYGVKD. The CDR3 consists of 11 residues. Between the trimmed V and J ends, which lost 3 bases and 7 bases, there was a span of 6 bases. CDR3 bases: TGTGCCATCAGTGATGGTGGGACCCAGTACTTC. Amino acids: CAISDGGTQYF.